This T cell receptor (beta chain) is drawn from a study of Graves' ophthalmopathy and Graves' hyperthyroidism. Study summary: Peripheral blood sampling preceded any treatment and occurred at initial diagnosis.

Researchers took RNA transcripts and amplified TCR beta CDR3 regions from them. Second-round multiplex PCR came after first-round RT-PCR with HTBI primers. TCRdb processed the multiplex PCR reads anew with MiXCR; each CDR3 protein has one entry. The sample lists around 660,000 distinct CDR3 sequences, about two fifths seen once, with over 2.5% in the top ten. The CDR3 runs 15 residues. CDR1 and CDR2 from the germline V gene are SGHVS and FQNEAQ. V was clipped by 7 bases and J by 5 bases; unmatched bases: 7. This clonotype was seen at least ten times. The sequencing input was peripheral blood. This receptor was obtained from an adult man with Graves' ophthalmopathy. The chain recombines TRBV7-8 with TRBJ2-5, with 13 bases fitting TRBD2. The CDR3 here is CASNRLAGGRETQYF. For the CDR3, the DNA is TGTGCCAGCAACAGACTAGCGGGAGGAAGGGAGACCCAGTACTTC.